What follows is one T cell receptor (beta chain) and its context. This receptor's antigen is unknown. Base qualities were left out, and no much larger clone turns up one base away. The CDR3 runs 13 residues from the cysteine to the phenylalanine. Only CDR3 DNA is held: 39 bases, read in frame from base 1. Trimming takes 5 bases from V and 4 bases from J, and the germline ends sit 9 bases apart. The germline V gene sets CDR1 to SGHTA and CDR2 to FQGNSA. In total, 600 or so healthy bone marrow donors made up the cohort. At the time of sampling, all cohort members were nominally healthy, though unrecorded immune exposures were likely present. The donor was CMV seronegative and was included in the group of a few hundred seronegative cohort members. Each donor provided a peripheral blood sample, and peripheral blood mononuclear cells were used for TCR beta sequencing. Genomic DNA extraction from the blood cell samples was performed with the Qiagen DNeasy Blood Extraction Kit.

The sample belongs to a study of cytomegalovirus exposure and HLA in healthy donors (dated by TCRdb to about 2017). A note on the overall study: An earlier analysis of several hundred of the donors reported about 290 Gb of sequence data and 117 million unique TCR beta sequences from approximately 180 million T cells. A later analysis re-examined previously published TCR beta repertoires from 600 to 700 donors and added high-resolution HLA genotyping to investigate patterns of TCR occurrence. All discovery cohort repertoires had been generated on a single sequencing platform. Along with the roughly 700-subject first cohort, a separate validation cohort of over 90 different subjects was used. A later genetic analysis used genome-wide SNP genotypes for about three fifths of the 666 donors, treating that subset as a discovery cohort. Among over 350 genotyped donors of the cohort, an average of about 240,000 unique TCR beta nucleotide sequences were sequenced per donor, around 20% of them non-productive. The study aimed to test whether cataloging public T cell receptors could reveal signatures of past pathogen exposure. The later analysis used no new phenotypic data to find candidate immune exposures, relying instead on TCR beta sequences and their occurrence across donors. Typing coverage differed by locus: A, B, C, DRB1 and DQB1 were typed in roughly 620-630 donors, DQA1 in around 500, DPA1 in around 610, and DPB1 in 450 to 490. Because of strong linkage in the cohort, roughly five DR-DQ haplotypes were treated as single units for association and clustering. An earlier analysis of some 500 of the donors applied high-throughput TCR beta sequencing to assess whether each TCR beta V gene segment acted as functional or pseudogenic. The study combined high-throughput TCR immunosequencing, statistical association of individual TCRs with disease status, and machine learning to predict cytomegalovirus infection status. Alongside the repertoire data, information on donor age, sex, ethnicity and CMV serostatus was compiled. HLA typing included class I and class II loci at four-digit resolution. An early release covering approximately 600 HLA-typed donors comprised 300 to 350 gigabases of sequencing data and some 79 million unique TCR sequences. The study used immunosequencing to profile the T cell repertoires of approximately 630 subjects and linked those repertoires to cytomegalovirus serostatus. Among the approximately 400 genotyped donors, around 81% belonged to the genetic ancestry cluster associated with self-reported Caucasian donors.

Results and caveats for the whole study, not just this receptor: In the study, some 160 TCR beta chains were listed as associated with cytomegalovirus. A later analysis found that most CMV-associated TCR beta chains appeared HLA-restricted, with HLA associations seemingly driven largely by CMV exposure. A few of the identified cytomegalovirus-associated TCR beta chains were confirmed in vitro to be specific for cytomegalovirus antigens. In a later genetic analysis, fewer N-insertions in productive TCRs were reported among donors in an Asian-associated ancestry cluster than the roughly 700-donor mean. While some public TCRs were present in many individuals, most TCR sequences turned up only very rarely across donors. Because HLA typing was unavailable for some donors at each locus, only the typed subset was used in association tests. Several of the top co-occurrence clusters appeared to be linked to parvovirus B19, influenza, CMV and Epstein-Barr virus, according to a later analysis. The classifier was reported to diagnose cytomegalovirus status with high specificity and sensitivity in both the original cohort and the validation cohort. In a later analysis, HLA-associated TCR beta chains showed more clonal expansion and lower generation probabilities than non-associated chains that were equally common. The authors suggested that the approach could potentially be extended to other disease states and immunological phenotypes. Only TCR beta chains were sequenced in this cohort, and the absence of alpha or paired-chain data limited detectable features. In a later analysis, the rate of TCR association differed among HLA loci, with DRB1 alleles having the most associated TCRs and HLA-C alleles having the fewest. An earlier analysis of some 590 of the donors showed that most TCR beta V segments appeared in productive rearrangements either about 87% or about 30% of the time, which broadly matched IMGT annotations. Immune exposure information for the cohort was limited to CMV serostatus. Some IMGT-functional V segments, including TRBV6-2 and TRBV6-3, could not be distinguished by the 87-base-pair reads and were therefore excluded. In a later analysis, around 17,000 TCR beta sequences were associated with specific HLA alleles at a false discovery rate of 0.05. A further reported finding was that TCR beta sequences accurately predicted the HLA-A and HLA-B alleles for most subjects in the first cohort. When HLA alleles, especially DR and DQ, strongly co-occurred, attributing TCR associations to individual alleles was difficult. Because counts were too low, 15 to 20 rarely observed V segments, including chromosome 9 orphons, were left out of the earlier analysis of approximately 500 of the donors. An association between a missense DCLRE1C variant and V-gene and J-gene trimming of TCR beta chains was found in a later genetic analysis and replicated in an independent cohort. The sequencing pipeline was judged likely to have produced a cluster of highly shared sequence variants as a technical artifact. Presence/absence analyses assumed roughly uniform sequencing depth across donors, an assumption that may not hold. Correlated functional status among segregating V segments might reflect linkage disequilibrium, but an unknown experimental factor could not be ruled out.

The protocol used for the library was the immunoSEQ multiplex PCR assay. For the multiplex PCR, a mixture combining 60 forward primers for TCR Vbeta segments and 13 reverse primers for TCR Jbeta segments was used. A multiplex PCR assay on genomic DNA amplified the CDR3 region of rearranged TCR beta genes. The amplified TCR beta libraries were sequenced on the Illumina HiSeq System as 87-base-pair reads. On the authors' methods: A later analysis counted approximately 76 million unique TCR beta chains across the 550 to 800 repertoires, and around 9.9 million of these chains were shared by at least two donors. Raw reads were error-corrected and collapsed into unique sequences with a nearest-neighbor algorithm that merged closely related sequences to remove PCR and sequencing errors. CDR3 sequences were aligned to IMGT reference sequences to assign V, D and J gene segments. For a sequence to be retained, at least a six-nucleotide match to both a V gene segment and a J gene segment was required. Rearrangements were classified as productive when the CDR3 lacked stop codons and remained in frame with V and J, and all other rearrangements were classified as non-productive. CDR3 was defined by IMGT convention, running from the second conserved V-encoded cysteine to the conserved J-encoded phenylalanine. In an earlier analysis of just under 600 of the donors, sequences lacking an unambiguous match to a single V gene segment were excluded. An earlier analysis of some 610 of the donors called V segments functional above 56.7% productive rearrangements and segregating when the between-donor standard deviation exceeded 5%. A statistical classification framework was developed to diagnose cytomegalovirus status using the catalog of TCR beta chain sequences. In a later analysis, TCR nucleotide sequences were compared against IMGT/GENE-DB human TR gene sequences so that V and J genes could be assigned. A later analysis assigned CDR3 sequences and most-parsimonious VDJ recombination scenarios with the TCRdist pipeline. A later analysis defined each TCR beta chain by its CDR3 amino acid sequence plus V-gene family, and excluded reads lacking a unique V-gene family. In a later analysis, around 650 highly shared, low-generation-probability nucleotide sequences were removed to address suspected cross-contamination and a sequencing artifact. For each public chain, a later analysis derived a clonal expansion index from normalized ranks of inferred template counts within each repertoire. A later analysis computed generation probabilities with a VDJ recombination model fitted to out-of-frame rearrangements, and checked the results against IGoR. Hypergeometric tests were used in a later analysis to score TCR-TCR, TCR-HLA and TCR-CMV co-occurrence, with a repertoire-size bias correction applied to the TCR pairs. In a later analysis, false discovery rates were estimated by permuting HLA or CMV assignments 20 times. In a later analysis, co-occurring TCRs were grouped using DBSCAN, and TCRdist sequence similarity was added for clustering within HLA-allele-positive subsets. Repertoires with fewer than 30,000 or more than 120,000 public chains were left out of co-occurrence clustering, as were five repertoires with anomalous nucleotide sharing. What TCRdb holds here is the immuneACCESS table cut down to in-frame rearrangements. Part of the clones is not present; checked against another copy, under half of the missing clones reflect an unresolved V gene, and the others are unexplained. The DNA gave D and trimming, while V, J and clone size come from that table. A total of roughly 100,000 clones appear in this sample, around 15% of them only once. 0.83% of the sample is held by the ten biggest clonotypes.

The rearrangement combines TRBV7-2 with TRBJ1-3; confidence is insufficient to name the D gene. The receptor was derived from a female donor in good health and CMV-seronegative. The sample taken for sequencing was PBMCs. CDR3 loop: CASSRAGGNTIYF. The nucleotide sequence is TGTGCCAGCAGCAGGGCGGGGGGAAACACCATATATTTT.